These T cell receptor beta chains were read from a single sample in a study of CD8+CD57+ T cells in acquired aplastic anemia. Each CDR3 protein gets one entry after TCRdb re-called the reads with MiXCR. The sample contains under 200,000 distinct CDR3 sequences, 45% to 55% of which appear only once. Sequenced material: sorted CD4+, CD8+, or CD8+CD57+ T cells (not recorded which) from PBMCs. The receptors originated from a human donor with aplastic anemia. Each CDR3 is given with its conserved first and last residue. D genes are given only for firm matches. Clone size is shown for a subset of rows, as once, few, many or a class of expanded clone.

DNA: TGTGCCAGCACCCCCATACAGGGGGTTGTCACTGAAGCTTTCTTT; CDR3: CASTPIQGVVTEAFF; size: many; D: TRBD1; J: TRBJ1-1; V: TRBV11-3
DNA: TGTGCCAGTAGTTTGGACTACCCCAATGAGCAGTTCTTC; CDR3: CASSLDYPNEQFF; size: NA; D: NA; J: TRBJ2-1; V: TRBV19
DNA: TGTGCCACCAGTGATTTGCAAGTCGGGGGACTAGCCGGCAAGCAGTTCTTC; CDR3: CATSDLQVGGLAGKQFF; size: many; D: TRBD2; J: TRBJ2-1; V: TRBV24-1
DNA: TGCGCCAGCAGCCCGCCAGCGGGTCGACCCTACGAGCAGTACTTC; CDR3: CASSPPAGRPYEQYF; size: many; D: NA; J: TRBJ2-7; V: TRBV5-1
DNA: TGTGCCAGCAGCCGCGCGGCAGGGGGCTACACCTTC; CDR3: CASSRAAGGYTF; size: once; D: NA; J: TRBJ1-2; V: TRBV7-9
DNA: TGTGCCAGCAGTCCAGGGTTCACAGATACGCAGTATTTT; CDR3: CASSPGFTDTQYF; size: many; D: NA; J: TRBJ2-3; V: TRBV6-5
DNA: TGCGCCAGCAGGACGGCGGGGGGGCAGAACACCGGGGAGCTGTTTTTT; CDR3: CASRTAGGQNTGELFF; size: few; D: TRBD2; J: TRBJ2-2; V: TRBV10-2
DNA: TGTGCCAGCAGTTACTCGATATTCCCAGGGGGCCCAAACATTCAGTACTTC; CDR3: CASSYSIFPGGPNIQYF; size: NA; D: TRBD1; J: TRBJ2-4; V: TRBV6-5
DNA: TGTGCCATCAGTGGACAGGGGCCCTTCTACGAGCAGTACTTC; CDR3: CAISGQGPFYEQYF; size: NA; D: TRBD1; J: TRBJ2-7; V: TRBV10-3
DNA: TGTGCCAGCGACAGCACTGGGGAAAAACTGTTTTTT; CDR3: CASDSTGEKLFF; size: NA; D: NA; J: TRBJ1-4; V: TRBV7-9